A single sample gave rise to the 13 T cell receptor beta chains below, sequenced in a study of immune evolution from preneoplasia to lung adenocarcinoma listed by TCRdb under 2021. Library generation was performed with the immunoSEQ multiplex PCR assay. TCRdb re-hosts the immuneACCESS table, in-frame sequences only. Its copies lack some clones; in the studies checked, an unresolved V gene accounts for under half of them, and the cause for the rest is not known. The sample table lists around 9,900 clones, more than 75% of them with a count of one. The top ten constitute just under 3% of the sample. Sequencing input: FFPE invasive lung adenocarcinoma tissue. The intended sense of this specimen's cell subset or site label: frankly invasive lung adenocarcinoma (ADC). Receptors were obtained from a person between 65 and 80 years old with invasive lung adenocarcinoma. Some clones in this sample may be carry-over from other donors' samples.

The rearrangement joins TRBV29-1 to TRBJ1-1, with D unresolved. Germline V gene lookup returns CDR1 SQVTM and CDR2 ANQGSEA. V lost 6 bases and J 1 base, leaving 9 bases between the germline ends. The CDR3 loop spans 12 amino acids. The CDR3 protein is CSVTRANTEAFF. CDR3 in DNA: TGCAGCGTGACACGAGCGAACACTGAAGCTTTCTTT.

The CDR3 nucleotides read TGTGCCAGCAGCTTAGGAGGGTCTGACACTGAAGCTTTCTTT. Its protein is CASSLGGSDTEAFF. The chain joins TRBV7-9 to TRBJ1-1; D gene unclear. The CDR3 totals 14 residues. V shed 1 base and J shed 3 bases, with 9 bases lying between them. Per germline, CDR1 SEHNR and CDR2 FQNEAQ (reference sequence).

J is TRBJ2-7 and V is TRBV6-1; D is unresolved. This CDR3 contains 12 residues. Trimming stripped 1 base from V and 4 bases from J, with 5 bases between. In germline, CDR1 is MNHNS, CDR2 SASEGT. The CDR3 here is CASSEGGYEQYF. For the CDR3, the DNA is TGTGCCAGCAGTGAAGGGGGATACGAGCAGTACTTC.

The chain links TRBV4-1 to TRBJ2-5; 9 nucleotides line up with TRBD1. The CDR3 length is 15 residues. Germline V gives CDR1 MGHRA, CDR2 YSYEKL. Trimming cost V 3 bases and J 3 bases; bases outside gene matches: 5. The CDR3 sequence: CASSQDGQGKETQYF. The CDR3, as DNA: TGCGCCAGCAGCCAGGACGGACAGGGGAAAGAGACCCAGTACTTC.

The chain links TRBV11-3 to TRBJ2-2; D not certain. V was cut by 0 bases and J by 6 bases, with 5 bases left in between. CDR1 and CDR2 (germline): SGHNT, YENEEA. CDR3 length equals 13 residues. CDR3 in amino acids: CASSLDVSGELFF. The CDR3 nucleotides are TGTGCCAGCAGCTTAGACGTCTCCGGGGAGCTGTTTTTT.

This clone was detected once. The chain joins TRBV15 to TRBJ2-7, with D perhaps given as TRBD1 or TRBD2 (5 bases each). The V end lost 4 bases, the J end lost 0 bases, and 25 bases lay between the germline ends. The germline V gene encodes CDR1 LNHNV and CDR2 YYDKDF (reference sequence). The CDR3 length is 19 residues. Here the CDR3 DNA reads TGTGCCACCAGCATACGAGGGGCACTCCCAGCGGAAAGCTCCTACGAGCAGTACTTC. It codes for CATSIRGALPAESSYEQYF.

Concerning this clone: The sample contains more than one DNA sequence encoding this CDR3. The rearrangement links TRBV5-8 to TRBJ2-6; D is ambiguous. CDR3 length equals 15 residues. V lost 2 bases and J lost 1, with 7 bases in between. Germline V gene lookup returns CDR1 SGHTS and CDR2 YDEGEE. As DNA, the CDR3 is TGTGCCAGCAGCTTAGAGGTTTCTGGGGCCAACGTCCTGACTTTC. Protein sequence: CASSLEVSGANVLTF.

The rearrangement links TRBV19 to TRBJ2-3; no definite D call. CDR3 length: 11 residues. Germline loops: CDR1 LNHDA, CDR2 SQIVND (reference sequence). V was trimmed by 7 bases and J by 1 base, leaving 3 bases between them. CDR3 nucleotides: TGTGCCAGTACGGGCACAGATACGCAGTATTTT. This translates into CASTGTDTQYF.

The V gene is TRBV9, the J gene TRBJ2-1; unclear D gene. Germline CDR1 and CDR2: SGDLS and YYNGEE. The CDR3 is made up of 13 amino acids. Trimming took 4 bases from V and 3 from J, leaving 8 bases between them. The DNA for the CDR3 is TGTGCCAGCAGCTCATATGACTACAATGAGCAGTTCTTC. Its translation: CASSSYDYNEQFF.

This clone was counted only a few times. The V call is TRBV30, the J call TRBJ1-3; no clear D. The V and J ends lost 1 base and 3 bases respectively, with 13 bases between them. The CDR3 totals 15 residues. Germline CDR1 reads GTSNPN; CDR2 reads SVGIG (reference sequence). In DNA form, the CDR3 reads TGTGCCTGGAGTGGTCGGGTCAGGTTTGGAAACACCATATATTTT. As protein: CAWSGRVRFGNTIYF.

The gene calls are TRBV2 and TRBJ1-2, with D unclear. The V gene's germline CDR1 is SNHLY and CDR2 FYNNEI. Trimming left V 4 bases short and J 3 bases short, with 6 bases between. This CDR3 has 12 amino acids. The CDR3 loop reads CASSVDDYGYTF. CDR3 in DNA: TGTGCCAGCAGTGTGGACGACTATGGCTACACCTTC.

This clone was counted once. V usage is TRBV9 and J usage is TRBJ1-1, with TRBD1 as a possible D gene (6 bases). Germline assignment: CDR1 SGDLS and CDR2 YYNGEE. The ends were cut back, 2 bases at V and 4 bases at J, with 9 bases in the middle. The CDR3 covers 13 residues. The CDR3 is CASSVRGSTEAFF. The CDR3 DNA reads TGTGCCAGCAGCGTCAGGGGATCCACTGAAGCTTTCTTT.

V and J are TRBV6-1 and TRBJ2-3, with 11 bases that match TRBD2. Germline trimming cut 2 bases from V and 3 bases from J; bases unmatched to any gene: 4. The CDR3 length is 16 residues. Looked up from germline, CDR1 is MNHNS and CDR2 is SASEGT. The CDR3 sequence is CASSERLAGGTDTQYF. CDR3 nucleotides: TGTGCCAGCAGTGAAAGGCTAGCGGGAGGAACAGATACGCAGTATTTT.